The T cell receptor (beta chain) described here comes from a study of blood T cell repertoires in COVID-19. As for the study in general: COVID-19 samples, acute and convalescent, were from the United States, Italy and Spain. From T cells, B-cell-depleted T cells, or PBMCs came the material, which was cDNA or gDNA.

Original handling: Reference gene primer amplification yielded estimated nucleated cell counts. Measured with immunoSEQ multiplex PCR; TCRdb has only the in-frame clones, and not every one. V and J calls and clone size are as listed in that table; D and trimming were resolved from the DNA. The sample lists about 72,000 clones, roughly 88% occurring once. The sequencing input was peripheral blood. The clonotype originates from a man between 45 and 60 years old with acute or convalescent COVID-19.

Written as DNA, the CDR3 is TGTGCCAGGGCAGACACTAGCACAGATACGCAGTATTTT. This gives the protein CARADTSTDTQYF. The J gene is TRBJ2-3, the V gene TRBV7-9; no clear D gene. V was trimmed by 9 bases and J by 0 bases, leaving 10 bases between them. CDR3 size: 13 residues. From germline, CDR1 is SEHNR and CDR2 FQNEAQ (reference sequence). The full variable domain, with the rest looked up from reference TRBV7-9 and TRBJ2-3, is DTGVSQNPRHKITKRGQNVTFRCDPISEHNRLYWYRQTLGQGPEFLTYFQNEAQLEKSRLLSDRFSAERPKGSFSTLEIQRTEQGDSAMYLCARADTSTDTQYFGPGTRLTVL.